The 14 T cell receptor beta chains listed next were all sequenced from one sample in a study of T cells after yellow fever vaccination. TCRdb fed the 5' RACE reads into MiXCR, producing one record per CDR3 protein. The table records more than 300,000 distinct CDR3 sequences, roughly a tenth of them present only once. The material was CD4+ T cells sorted from PBMCs, obtained 45 days after the yellow fever booster vaccination. The receptors shown here come from a man in his late teens or twenties who received the YFV17D yellow fever vaccine.

This clonotype was seen a few times. The V gene is TRBV11-2, the J gene TRBJ1-1, with 7 nucleotides matching TRBD1. This CDR3 comprises 17 residues. Germline V CDR1 and CDR2: SGHAT, FQNNGV. V was clipped by 4 bases and J by 0 bases; unmatched bases: 11. The CDR3 region has the DNA TGTGCCAGCAGCTCTGGGACAGCAACTTTCATGAACACTGAAGCTTTCTTT. Amino acids: CASSSGTATFMNTEAFF.

This sequence joins TRBV28 and TRBJ2-1; tentative D call: TRBD1 (5 bases). CDR3 length equals 12 residues. The V gene lost 11 bases and the J gene lost 10 bases, with 18 bases spanning the gap. Germline-derived CDR1 and CDR2 are MDHEN and SYDVKM. CDR3 region: CASRGSPGEQFF. The DNA for the CDR3 is TGTGCCTCCCGTGGGTCCCCAGGGGAGCAGTTCTTC. Based on the CDR3 plus reference TRBV28 and TRBJ2-1, the full variable domain is DVKVTQSSRYLVKRTGEKVFLECVQDMDHENMFWYRQDPGLGLRLIYFSYDVKMKEKGDIPEGYSVSREKKERFSLILESASTNQTSMYLCASRGSPGEQFFGPGTRLTVL.

This clonotype came up a few times. V usage is TRBV7-6 and J usage is TRBJ2-3, with D perhaps assigned TRBD1 or TRBD2 (5 bases each). Germline-derived CDR1 and CDR2 are SGHVS and FNYEAQ. V lost 2 bases, J lost 5 bases, and 11 bases lay in between. The CDR3 loop spans 14 amino acids. The CDR3 sequence is CASSLLGDRDTQYF. CDR3 DNA: TGTGCCAGCAGCTTACTCGGGGACCGAGATACGCAGTATTTT.

This clonotype was counted many times. The chain carries TRBV7-2 and TRBJ2-3; D not resolved. The CDR3 loop spans 12 amino acids. Trimming shortened V by 5 bases and J by 6 bases, and 9 bases separated the two germline ends. Germline V CDR1 and CDR2: SGHTA, FQGNSA. CDR3 sequence reads: CASSLVWDTQYF. The CDR3, as DNA: TGTGCCAGCAGCCTTGTCTGGGATACGCAGTATTTT.

This clonotype was recorded at least ten times. This rearrangement joins TRBV7-2 to TRBJ1-4; 7 bases map to TRBD1. CDR1 SGHTA and CDR2 FQGNSA come from the germline V gene. The J segment lost 5 bases and the V segment lost 5 bases, leaving 8 bases of the junction unmatched. The CDR3 length is 15 residues. The CDR3 nucleotides read TGTGCCAGCAGCCCAAACAGGGGATTCAATGAAAAACTGTTTTTT. It specifies CASSPNRGFNEKLFF.

A note on this clonotype: A read error may explain this, as a much larger clone is one base away. The chain combines TRBV7-2 with TRBJ2-3, with D uncertain. Germline-derived CDR1 and CDR2 are SGHTA and FQGNSA. The CDR3 has 13 amino acids. Trimming took 2 bases from V and 7 from J, leaving 10 bases between them. CDR3 DNA: TGTGCCAGCAGCTTAACGACCGCAAATACGCAGTATTTT. The encoded protein is CASSLTTANTQYF.

The table lists this clonotype with a few counts. This sequence joins TRBV13 and TRBJ2-7; 9 nucleotides match TRBD1. CDR3 size: 15 residues. Germline V lookup: CDR1 PRHDT, CDR2 FYEKMQ (reference sequence). Trimming cost V 5 bases and J 4 bases; bases outside gene matches: 9. CDR3 residues: CASSNAGTGSYEQYV. CDR3 in DNA: TGTGCCAGCAGCAACGCGGGGACAGGGAGTTACGAGCAGTACGTC.

This clonotype appeared once. This chain joins TRBV7-3 and TRBJ2-2; TRBD2 agrees at 7 bases. The germline gives CDR1 SGHTA, CDR2 FQGTGA. Trimming took 2 bases from V and 2 from J; bases not matched to a gene: 2. The CDR3 has 15 residues. CDR3 sequence: CASSLGGVNTGELFF. Written as DNA, the CDR3 is TGTGCCAGCAGCTTAGGGGGGGTTAACACCGGGGAGCTGTTTTTT.

The chain's CDR3 is CASSLAGTGNTIYF. The CDR3 DNA is TGCGCCAGCAGCCTGGCCGGGACAGGAAACACCATATATTTT. This rearrangement joins TRBV4-3 to TRBJ1-3; D might be TRBD1 (6 bases). The CDR3 is 14 amino acids. Per the germline V gene, CDR1 is LGHNA and CDR2 is YSLEER. V dropped 4 bases and J dropped 4 bases, with 11 bases sitting between them.

V gene TRBV19 combines with J gene TRBJ2-3, with D uncertain. Trimming left V 6 bases short and J 0 bases short, with 10 bases between. Germline V CDR1 and CDR2: LNHDA, SQIVND (reference sequence). This CDR3 has 14 amino acids. The CDR3 is CASSTTPSTDTQYF. The CDR3 DNA is TGTGCCAGTAGCACTACCCCTAGCACAGATACGCAGTATTTT.

In this sample, this clonotype turned up a few times. The V gene is TRBV4-3, the J gene TRBJ2-7; tentative D call: TRBD1 (5 bases). The V end was cut by 4 bases, the J end by 0 bases, with 16 bases between. Germline-derived CDR1 and CDR2 are LGHNA and YSLEER. This CDR3 region has 16 residues. For the CDR3, the DNA is TGCGCCAGCAGCCGAGGCCAGGGAAATCCCTCCTACGAGCAGTACGTC. Amino acid sequence: CASSRGQGNPSYEQYV.

This clonotype was counted a few times. The V and J genes are TRBV25-1 and TRBJ2-1, with D possibly being TRBD2 (6 bases). Germline V gene sequence: CDR1 MGHDK, CDR2 SYGVNS. This CDR3 contains 15 residues. The ends were cut back, 6 bases at V and 3 bases at J, with 15 bases in the middle. The DNA of the CDR3 is TGTGCCAGCAGCGAGCGAGGAGGGAGCTACAATGAGCAGTTCTTC. It translates to CASSERGGSYNEQFF.

The chain carries TRBV7-2 and TRBJ2-1; D ambiguous. Germline CDR1 is SGHTA and CDR2 is FQGNSA. This CDR3 contains 16 residues. V was cut by 1 base and J by 12 bases, with 22 bases left in between. The CDR3 bases are TGTGCCAGCAGCTTAGGGGCAGGTACGCAATTTCGTTGGCAGTTCTTC. Protein product: CASSLGAGTQFRWQFF.

This clonotype was seen a few times. The J gene is TRBJ1-5, the V gene TRBV19, with 7 positions matching TRBD1. The V gene end was trimmed by 3 bases and the J gene end by 9 bases; junction bases not matched to a gene: 8. From germline, CDR1 is LNHDA and CDR2 SQIVND (reference sequence). The CDR3 consists of 14 residues. This chain's CDR3 is CASSMGQPKGPQHF. Here the CDR3 DNA reads TGTGCCAGTAGTATGGGACAGCCTAAGGGGCCCCAGCATTTT.